This TCR beta chain derives from a study of CD8+CD57+ T cells in acquired aplastic anemia. At the level of the study: Healthy donor sequencing depth: 8.5 million to 10.8 million CD4+, 11 million to 13 million CD8+ reads.

The CDR3 has 11 residues. The V and J ends lost 6 bases and 7 bases respectively, with 7 bases between them. CDR1 is SEHNR and CDR2 is FQNEAQ in the germline V gene (reference sequence). Genomic DNA, serving as template, underwent TCR beta VDJ and CDR3 profiling. TCRdb independently ran MiXCR on the reads; one entry per CDR3 protein. The sample holds 400,000 to 450,000 distinct CDR3 sequences, 60% to 80% seen once. Study results and limitations: The number of CD8+ CDR3 sequences shared by patients and controls was twenty-nine.

As for this clonotype: Its antigen is unknown.

The sample consisted of sorted CD4+, CD8+, or CD8+CD57+ T cells (not recorded which) from PBMCs. The chain has TRBV7-9 and TRBJ2-1; no reliable D call. The sequence was obtained from a human donor in good health, serving as a control. CDR3 DNA: TGTGCCAGCAGGGCGTGGAATGAGCAGTTCTTC. This translates into CASRAWNEQFF.